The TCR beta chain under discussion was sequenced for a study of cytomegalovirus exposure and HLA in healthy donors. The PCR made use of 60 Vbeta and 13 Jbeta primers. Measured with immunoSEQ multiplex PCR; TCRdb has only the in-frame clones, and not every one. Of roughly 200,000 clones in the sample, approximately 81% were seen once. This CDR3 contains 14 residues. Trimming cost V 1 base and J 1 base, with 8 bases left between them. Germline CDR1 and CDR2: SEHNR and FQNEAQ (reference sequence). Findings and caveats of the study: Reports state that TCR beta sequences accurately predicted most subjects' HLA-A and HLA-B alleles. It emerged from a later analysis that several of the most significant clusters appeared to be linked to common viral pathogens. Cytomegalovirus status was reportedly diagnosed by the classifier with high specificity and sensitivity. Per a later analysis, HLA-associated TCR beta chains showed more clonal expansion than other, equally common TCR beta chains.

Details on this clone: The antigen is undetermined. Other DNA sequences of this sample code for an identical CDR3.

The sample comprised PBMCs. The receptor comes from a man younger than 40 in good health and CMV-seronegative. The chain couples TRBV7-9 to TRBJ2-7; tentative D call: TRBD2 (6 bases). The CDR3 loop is CASSLGGVSYEQYF. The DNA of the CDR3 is TGTGCCAGCAGCTTAGGGGGGGTATCCTACGAGCAGTACTTC.